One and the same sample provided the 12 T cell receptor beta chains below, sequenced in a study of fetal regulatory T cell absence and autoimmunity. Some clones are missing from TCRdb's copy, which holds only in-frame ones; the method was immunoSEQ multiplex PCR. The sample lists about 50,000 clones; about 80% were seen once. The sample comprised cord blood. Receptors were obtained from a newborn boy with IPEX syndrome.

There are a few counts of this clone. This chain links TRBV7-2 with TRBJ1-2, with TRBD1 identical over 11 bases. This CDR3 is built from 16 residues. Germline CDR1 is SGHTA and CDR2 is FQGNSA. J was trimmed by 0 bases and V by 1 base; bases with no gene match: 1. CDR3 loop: CASSLGGQGANYGYTF. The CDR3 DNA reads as TGTGCCAGCAGCTTAGGGGGACAGGGGGCTAACTATGGCTACACCTTC.

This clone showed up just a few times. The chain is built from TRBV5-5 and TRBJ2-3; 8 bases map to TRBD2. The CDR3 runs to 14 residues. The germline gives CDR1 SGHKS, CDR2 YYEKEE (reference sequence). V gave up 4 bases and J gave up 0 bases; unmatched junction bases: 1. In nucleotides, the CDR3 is TGTGCCAGCAGCCCTAGCGGGAGCACAGATACGCAGTATTTT. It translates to CASSPSGSTDTQYF.

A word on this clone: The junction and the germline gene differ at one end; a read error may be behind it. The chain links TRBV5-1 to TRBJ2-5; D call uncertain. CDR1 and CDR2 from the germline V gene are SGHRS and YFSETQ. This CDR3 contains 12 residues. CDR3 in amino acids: CASSLDQKTQYF. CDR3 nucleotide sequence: TGCGCCAGCAGCTTGGACCAAAAGACCCAGTACTTC.

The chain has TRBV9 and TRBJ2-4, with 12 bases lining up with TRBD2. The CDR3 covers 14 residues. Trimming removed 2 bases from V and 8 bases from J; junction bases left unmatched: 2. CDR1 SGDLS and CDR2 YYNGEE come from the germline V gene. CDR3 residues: CASSVSSGGDIQYF. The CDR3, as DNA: TGTGCCAGCAGCGTTTCTAGCGGGGGGGACATTCAGTACTTC.

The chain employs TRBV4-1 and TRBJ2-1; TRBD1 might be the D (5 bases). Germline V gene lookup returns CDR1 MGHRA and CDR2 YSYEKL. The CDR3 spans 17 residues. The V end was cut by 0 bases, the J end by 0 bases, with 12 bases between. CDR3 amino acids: CASSQERDRASYNEQFF. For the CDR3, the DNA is TGCGCCAGCAGCCAAGAAAGAGACAGAGCCTCCTACAATGAGCAGTTCTTC.

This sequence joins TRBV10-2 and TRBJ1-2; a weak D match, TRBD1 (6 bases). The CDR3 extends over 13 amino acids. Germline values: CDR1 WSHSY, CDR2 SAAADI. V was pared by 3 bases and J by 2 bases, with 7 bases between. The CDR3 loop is CASSEGTNYGYTF. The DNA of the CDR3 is TGCGCCAGCAGTGAAGGGACAAACTATGGCTACACCTTC.

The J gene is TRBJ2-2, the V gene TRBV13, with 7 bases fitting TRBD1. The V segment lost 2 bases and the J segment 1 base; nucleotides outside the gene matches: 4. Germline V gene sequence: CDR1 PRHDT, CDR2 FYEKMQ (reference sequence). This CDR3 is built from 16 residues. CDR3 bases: TGTGCCAGCAGCTTAAGGGCAGGGGGGAACACCGGGGAGCTGTTTTTT. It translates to CASSLRAGGNTGELFF.

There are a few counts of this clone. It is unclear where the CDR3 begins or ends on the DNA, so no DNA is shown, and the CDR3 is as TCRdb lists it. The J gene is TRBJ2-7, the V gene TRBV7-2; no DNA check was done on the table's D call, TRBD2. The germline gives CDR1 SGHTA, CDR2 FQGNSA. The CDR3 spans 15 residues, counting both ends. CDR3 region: CASSSTLGRGHEQYF.

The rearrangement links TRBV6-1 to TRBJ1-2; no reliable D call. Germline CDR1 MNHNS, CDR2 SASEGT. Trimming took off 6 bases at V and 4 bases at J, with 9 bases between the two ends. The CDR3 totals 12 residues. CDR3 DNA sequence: TGTGCCAGCAGAACAGACTTCTATGGCTACACCTTC. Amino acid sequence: CASRTDFYGYTF.

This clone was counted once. The CDR3 coding sequence is TGTGCCAGCAGCGTGGCTAGCGGCACAGATACGCAGTATTTT. Its protein is CASSVASGTDTQYF. The chain has TRBV9 and TRBJ2-3; D might be TRBD2 (6 bases). From germline, CDR1 is SGDLS and CDR2 YYNGEE. Trimming shortened V by 2 bases and J by 1 base, and 8 bases separated the two germline ends. This CDR3 comprises 14 residues.

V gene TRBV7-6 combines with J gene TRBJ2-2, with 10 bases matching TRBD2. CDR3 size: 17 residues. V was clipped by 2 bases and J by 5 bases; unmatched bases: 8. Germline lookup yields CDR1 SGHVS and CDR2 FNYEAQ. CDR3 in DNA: TGTGCCAGCAGCTTAAGAGGCCTAGCGGGGGTGACCGGGGAGCTGTTTTTT. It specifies CASSLRGLAGVTGELFF.

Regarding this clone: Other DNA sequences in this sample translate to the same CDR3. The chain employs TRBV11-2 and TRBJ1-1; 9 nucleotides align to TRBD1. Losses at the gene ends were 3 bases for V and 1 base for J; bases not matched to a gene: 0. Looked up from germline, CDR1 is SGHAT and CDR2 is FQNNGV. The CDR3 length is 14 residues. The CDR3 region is CASSLDRGNTEAFF. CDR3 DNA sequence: TGTGCCAGCAGCTTGGACAGGGGGAACACTGAAGCTTTCTTT. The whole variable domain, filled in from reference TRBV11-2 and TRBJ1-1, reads EAGVAQSPRYKIIEKRQSVAFWCNPISGHATLYWYQQILGQGPKLLIQFQNNGVVDDSQLPKDRFSAERLKGVDSTLKIQPAKLEDSAVYLCASSLDRGNTEAFFGQGTRLTVV.